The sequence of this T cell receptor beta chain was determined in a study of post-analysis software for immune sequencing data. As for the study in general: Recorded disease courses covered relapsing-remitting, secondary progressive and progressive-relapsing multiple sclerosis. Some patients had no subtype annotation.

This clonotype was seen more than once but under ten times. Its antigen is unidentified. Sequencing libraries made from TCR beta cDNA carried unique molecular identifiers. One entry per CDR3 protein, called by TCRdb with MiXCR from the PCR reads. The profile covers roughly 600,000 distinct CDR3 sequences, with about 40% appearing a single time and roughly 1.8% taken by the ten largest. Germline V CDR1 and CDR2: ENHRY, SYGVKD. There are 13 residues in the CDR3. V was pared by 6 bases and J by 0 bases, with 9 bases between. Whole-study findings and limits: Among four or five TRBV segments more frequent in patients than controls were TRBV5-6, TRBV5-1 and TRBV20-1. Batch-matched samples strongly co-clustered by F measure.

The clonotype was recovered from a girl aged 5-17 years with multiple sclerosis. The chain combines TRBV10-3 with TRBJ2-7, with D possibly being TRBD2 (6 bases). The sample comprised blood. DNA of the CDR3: TGTGCCATCAGCCCCGGGGGCTCCTACGAGCAGTACTTC. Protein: CAISPGGSYEQYF.